What follows is one T cell receptor beta chain and its context. The junction does not match germline at one end; this may be a read error. Assay: immunoSEQ multiplex PCR; the TCRdb copy retains only in-frame clones and omits some. The sample gives approximately 3,700 clones, over 70% of which show up once; over 6% is in the top ten. Germline CDR1 and CDR2: SSHAT and FNYEAQ (reference sequence). The CDR3 length is 18 residues. This entry belongs to a study of radiation and T cells in renal cell carcinoma. Regarding treatment: treatment-naive control, cytoreductive nephrectomy. The chain uses TRBV7-7 and TRBJ1-3; 9 positions match TRBD1. The sequencing used tumor tissue, collected from a patient whose treatment was nephrectomy without radiotherapy. The TCR sequence derives from a man aged 45-65 years with renal cell carcinoma. As DNA, the CDR3 is TGTGCTAGCAGCTTAGGGGACAGGGATCACTACTCTGGAAACACCATATATTTT. Its translation is CASSLGDRDHYSGNTIYF.